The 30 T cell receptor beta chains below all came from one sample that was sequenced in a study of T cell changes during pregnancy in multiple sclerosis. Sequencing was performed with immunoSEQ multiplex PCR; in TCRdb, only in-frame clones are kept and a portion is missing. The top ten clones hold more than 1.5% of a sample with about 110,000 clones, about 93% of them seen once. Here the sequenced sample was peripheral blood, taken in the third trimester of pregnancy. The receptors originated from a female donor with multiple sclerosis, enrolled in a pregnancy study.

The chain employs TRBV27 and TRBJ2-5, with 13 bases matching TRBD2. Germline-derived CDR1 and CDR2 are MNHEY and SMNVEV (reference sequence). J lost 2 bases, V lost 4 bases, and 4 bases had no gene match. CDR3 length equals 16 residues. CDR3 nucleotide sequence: TGTGCCAGCAGTTCTGGACTAGCGGGGGTGCAAGAGACCCAGTACTTC. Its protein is CASSSGLAGVQETQYF.

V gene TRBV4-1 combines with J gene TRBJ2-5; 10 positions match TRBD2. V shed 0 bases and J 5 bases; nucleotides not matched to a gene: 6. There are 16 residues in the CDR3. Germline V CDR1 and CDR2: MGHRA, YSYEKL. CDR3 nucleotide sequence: TGCGCCAGCAGCCAAGAGCCAGCGGGAGGGCCGGAGACCCAGTACTTC. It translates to CASSQEPAGGPETQYF.

CDR3 amino acids: CASSRLRGSGNTIYF. The DNA for the CDR3 is TGTGCCAGCTCACGCCTTCGGGGGTCTGGAAACACCATATATTTT. The chain couples TRBV18 to TRBJ1-3, with D possibly matching TRBD1 (5 bases). V gave up 4 bases and J gave up 1 base, with 11 bases separating them. The V gene's germline CDR1 is KGHSH and CDR2 LQKENI. The CDR3 extends over 15 amino acids. Variable domain in full (rest from reference TRBV18 and TRBJ1-3): NAGVMQNPRHLVRRRGQEARLRCSPMKGHSHVYWYRQLPEEGLKFMVYLQKENIIDESGMPKERFSAEFPKEGPSILRIQQVVRGDSAAYFCASSRLRGSGNTIYFGEGSWLTVV.

The CDR3 coding sequence is TGTGCCAGCAGCTTAACCAGCGGGGACTACAATGAGCAGTTCTTC. This codes for CASSLTSGDYNEQFF. The chain employs TRBV5-4 and TRBJ2-1; 7 nucleotides align to TRBD2. Germline CDR1 SGHNT, CDR2 YYREEE (reference sequence). The J segment lost 3 bases and the V segment lost 2 bases, leaving 5 bases of the junction unmatched. The CDR3 spans 15 residues.

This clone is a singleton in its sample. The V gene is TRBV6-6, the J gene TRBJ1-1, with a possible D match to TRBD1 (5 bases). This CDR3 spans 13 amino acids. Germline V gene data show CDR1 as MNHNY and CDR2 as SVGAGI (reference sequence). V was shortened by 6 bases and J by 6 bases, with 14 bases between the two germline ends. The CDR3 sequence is CASSPAGVPEAFF. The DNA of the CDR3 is TGTGCCAGCAGCCCGGCGGGGGTACCTGAAGCTTTCTTT.

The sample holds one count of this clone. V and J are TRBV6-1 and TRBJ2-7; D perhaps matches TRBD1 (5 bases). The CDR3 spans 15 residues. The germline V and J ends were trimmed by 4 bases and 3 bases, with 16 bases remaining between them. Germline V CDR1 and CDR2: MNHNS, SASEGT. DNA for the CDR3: TGTGCCAGCAGTGTGACAGACAATCCCCTCTACGAGCAGTACTTC. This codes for CASSVTDNPLYEQYF.

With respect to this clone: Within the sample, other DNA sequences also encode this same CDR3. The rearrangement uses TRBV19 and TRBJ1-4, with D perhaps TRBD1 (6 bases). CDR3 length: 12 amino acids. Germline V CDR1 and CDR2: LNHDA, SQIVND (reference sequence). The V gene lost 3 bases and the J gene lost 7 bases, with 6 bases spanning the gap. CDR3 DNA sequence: TGTGCCAGTAGTATCAGGGGTGAAAAACTGTTTTTT. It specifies CASSIRGEKLFF.

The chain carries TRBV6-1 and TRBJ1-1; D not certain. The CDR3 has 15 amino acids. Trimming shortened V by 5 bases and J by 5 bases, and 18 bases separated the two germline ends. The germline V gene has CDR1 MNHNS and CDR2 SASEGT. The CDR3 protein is CASSLPARPETEAFF. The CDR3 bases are TGTGCCAGCAGTCTCCCGGCCCGGCCGGAGACTGAAGCTTTCTTT.

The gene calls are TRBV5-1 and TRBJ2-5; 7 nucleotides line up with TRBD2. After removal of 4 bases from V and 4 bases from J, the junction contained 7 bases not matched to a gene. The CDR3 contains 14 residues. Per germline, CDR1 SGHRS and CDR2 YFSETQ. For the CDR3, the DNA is TGCGCCAGCAGCCTAATGACTAGCCGAGAGACCCAGTACTTC. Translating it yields CASSLMTSRETQYF.

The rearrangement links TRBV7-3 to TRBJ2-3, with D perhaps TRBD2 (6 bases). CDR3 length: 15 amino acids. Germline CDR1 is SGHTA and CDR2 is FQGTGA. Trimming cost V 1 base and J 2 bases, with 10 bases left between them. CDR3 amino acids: CASSLRGGVTDTQYF. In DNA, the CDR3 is TGTGCCAGCAGCTTAAGGGGCGGGGTCACAGATACGCAGTATTTT.

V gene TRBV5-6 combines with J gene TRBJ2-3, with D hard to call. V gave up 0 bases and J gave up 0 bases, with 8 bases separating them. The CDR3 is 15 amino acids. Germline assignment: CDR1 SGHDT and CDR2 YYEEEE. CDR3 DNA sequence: TGTGCCAGCAGCTTGGTTGGCAGAAGCACAGATACGCAGTATTTT. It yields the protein CASSLVGRSTDTQYF.

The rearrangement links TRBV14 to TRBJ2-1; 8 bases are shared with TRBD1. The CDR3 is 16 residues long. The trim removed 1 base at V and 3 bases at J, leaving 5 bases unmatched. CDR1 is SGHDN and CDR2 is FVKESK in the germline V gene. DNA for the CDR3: TGTGCCAGCAGCCAAGTTCGACAGGGGATCTACAATGAGCAGTTCTTC. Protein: CASSQVRQGIYNEQFF.

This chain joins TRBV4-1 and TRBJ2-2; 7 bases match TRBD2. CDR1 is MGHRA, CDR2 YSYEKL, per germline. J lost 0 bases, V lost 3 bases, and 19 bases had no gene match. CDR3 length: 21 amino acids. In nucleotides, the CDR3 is TGCGCCAGCAGCCACGAGAGCGGGATTACCCGAACCCACTCGAACACCGGGGAGCTGTTTTTT. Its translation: CASSHESGITRTHSNTGELFF.

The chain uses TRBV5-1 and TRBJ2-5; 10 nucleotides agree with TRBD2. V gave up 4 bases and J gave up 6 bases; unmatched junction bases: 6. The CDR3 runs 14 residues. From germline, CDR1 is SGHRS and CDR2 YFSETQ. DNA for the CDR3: TGCGCCAGCAGCCCGGCTAGCGGGAGACAGACCCAGTACTTC. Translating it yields CASSPASGRQTQYF.

CDR3 protein: CAISEASEIRSSPFF. The CDR3 nucleotides are TGTGCCATCAGTGAGGCTAGCGAGATAAGGTCGAGCCCGTTCTTC. The chain carries TRBV10-3 and TRBJ2-1, with D possibly TRBD2 on 6 matching bases. The CDR3 loop spans 15 amino acids. Trimming cost V 2 bases and J 15 bases, with 23 bases left between them. From germline, CDR1 is ENHRY and CDR2 SYGVKD.

CDR3 residues: CASSRERNTGELFF. The CDR3 DNA is TGCGCCAGCAGCCGGGAGAGAAACACCGGGGAGCTGTTTTTT. The chain has TRBV5-1 and TRBJ2-2; the D gene is possibly TRBD2 (6 bases). Germline loops: CDR1 SGHRS, CDR2 YFSETQ. The CDR3 consists of 14 residues. V lost 4 bases and J lost 2, with 9 bases in between.

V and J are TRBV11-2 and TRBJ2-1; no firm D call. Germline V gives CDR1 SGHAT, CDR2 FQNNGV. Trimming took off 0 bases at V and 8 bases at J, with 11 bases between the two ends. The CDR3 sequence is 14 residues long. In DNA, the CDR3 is TGTGCCAGCAGCTTAGACCCCGTCTCCGATGAGCAGTTCTTC. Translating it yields CASSLDPVSDEQFF. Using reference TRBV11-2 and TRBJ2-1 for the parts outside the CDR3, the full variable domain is EAGVAQSPRYKIIEKRQSVAFWCNPISGHATLYWYQQILGQGPKLLIQFQNNGVVDDSQLPKDRFSAERLKGVDSTLKIQPAKLEDSAVYLCASSLDPVSDEQFFGPGTRLTVL.

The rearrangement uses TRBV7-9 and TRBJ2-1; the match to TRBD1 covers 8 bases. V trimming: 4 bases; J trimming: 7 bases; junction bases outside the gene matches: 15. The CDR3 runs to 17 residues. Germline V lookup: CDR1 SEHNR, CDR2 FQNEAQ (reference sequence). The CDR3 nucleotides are TGTGCCAGCAGCTACTCAGGGGGCCCGGGCCTTTCAAATGAGCAGTTCTTC. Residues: CASSYSGGPGLSNEQFF. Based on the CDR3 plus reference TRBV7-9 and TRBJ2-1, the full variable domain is DTGVSQNPRHKITKRGQNVTFRCDPISEHNRLYWYRQTLGQGPEFLTYFQNEAQLEKSRLLSDRFSAERPKGSFSTLEIQRTEQGDSAMYLCASSYSGGPGLSNEQFFGPGTRLTVL.

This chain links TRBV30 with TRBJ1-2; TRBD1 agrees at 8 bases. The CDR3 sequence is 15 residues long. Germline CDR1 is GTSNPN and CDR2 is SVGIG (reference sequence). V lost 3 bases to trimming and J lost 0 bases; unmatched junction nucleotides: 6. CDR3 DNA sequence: TGTGCCTGGAGAGTCGGACAGGGCTCTAACTATGGCTACACCTTC. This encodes CAWRVGQGSNYGYTF.

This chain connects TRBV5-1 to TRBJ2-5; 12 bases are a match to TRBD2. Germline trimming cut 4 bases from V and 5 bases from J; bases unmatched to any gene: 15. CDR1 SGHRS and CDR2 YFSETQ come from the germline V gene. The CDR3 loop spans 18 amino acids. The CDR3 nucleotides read TGCGCCAGCAGCGAGGAGGGGTCCGGACTAGCGGGACGGGAGACCCAGTACTTC. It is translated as CASSEEGSGLAGRETQYF.

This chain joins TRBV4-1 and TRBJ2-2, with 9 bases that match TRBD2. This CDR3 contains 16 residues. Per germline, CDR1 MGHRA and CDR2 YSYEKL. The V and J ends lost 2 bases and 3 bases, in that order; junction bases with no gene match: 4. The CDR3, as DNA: TGCGCCAGCAGCCAACCGCAGCGGGAGGACACCGGGGAGCTGTTTTTT. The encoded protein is CASSQPQREDTGELFF.

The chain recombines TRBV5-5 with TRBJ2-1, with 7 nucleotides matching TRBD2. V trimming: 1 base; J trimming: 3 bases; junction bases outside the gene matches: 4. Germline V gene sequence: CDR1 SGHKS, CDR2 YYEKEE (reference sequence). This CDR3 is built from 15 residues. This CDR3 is CASSLNGGNYNEQFF. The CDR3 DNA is TGTGCCAGCAGCTTGAACGGGGGGAACTACAATGAGCAGTTCTTC.

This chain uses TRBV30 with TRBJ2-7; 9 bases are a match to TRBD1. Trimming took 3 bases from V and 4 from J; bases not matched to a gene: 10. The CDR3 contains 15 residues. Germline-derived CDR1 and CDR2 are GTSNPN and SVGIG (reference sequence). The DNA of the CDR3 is TGTGCCTGGAGCGATTGGGGACAGGGTCCTTACGAGCAGTACTTC. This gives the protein CAWSDWGQGPYEQYF.

The CDR3 nucleotides read TGTGCCAGCAGTGGGGACAGGGGAAACACCATATATTTT. Protein: CASSGDRGNTIYF. The chain recombines TRBV6-6 with TRBJ1-3; 8 bases align to TRBD1. CDR1 and CDR2 (germline): MNHNY, SVGAGI (reference sequence). CDR3 length: 13 amino acids. Germline trimming cut 5 bases from V and 4 bases from J; bases unmatched to any gene: 1.

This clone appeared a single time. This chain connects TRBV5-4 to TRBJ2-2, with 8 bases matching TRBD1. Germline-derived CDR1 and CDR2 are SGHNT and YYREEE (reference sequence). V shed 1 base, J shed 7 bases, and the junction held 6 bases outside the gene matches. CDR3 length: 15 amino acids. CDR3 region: CASSLSGGVIGELFF. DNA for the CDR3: TGTGCCAGCAGCTTGTCAGGGGGCGTAATCGGGGAGCTGTTTTTT.

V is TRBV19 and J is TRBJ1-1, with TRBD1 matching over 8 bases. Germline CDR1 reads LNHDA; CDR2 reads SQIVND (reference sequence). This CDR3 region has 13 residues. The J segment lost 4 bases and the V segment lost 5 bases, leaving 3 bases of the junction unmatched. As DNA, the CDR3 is TGTGCCAGTAGTTTGGACAGGGTCACTGAAGCTTTCTTT. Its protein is CASSLDRVTEAFF.

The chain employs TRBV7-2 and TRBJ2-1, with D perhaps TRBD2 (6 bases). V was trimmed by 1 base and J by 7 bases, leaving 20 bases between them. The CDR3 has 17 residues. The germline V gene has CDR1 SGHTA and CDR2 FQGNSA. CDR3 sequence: CASSLVGGTAGRNEQFF. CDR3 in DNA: TGTGCCAGCAGCTTAGTCGGCGGGACCGCGGGCAGGAATGAGCAGTTCTTC.

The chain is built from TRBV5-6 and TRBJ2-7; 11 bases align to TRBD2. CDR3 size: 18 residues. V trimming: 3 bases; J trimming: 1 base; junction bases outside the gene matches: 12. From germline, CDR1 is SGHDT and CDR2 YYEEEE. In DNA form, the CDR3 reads TGTGCCAGCAGCTCCATACGACTAGCGGGGCTACTATCCTACGAGCAGTACTTC. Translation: CASSSIRLAGLLSYEQYF.

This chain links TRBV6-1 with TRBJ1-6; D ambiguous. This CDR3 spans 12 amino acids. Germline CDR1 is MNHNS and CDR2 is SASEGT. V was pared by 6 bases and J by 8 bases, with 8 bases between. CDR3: CASRLVDSPLHF. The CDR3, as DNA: TGTGCCAGCAGATTAGTGGATTCACCCCTCCACTTT.

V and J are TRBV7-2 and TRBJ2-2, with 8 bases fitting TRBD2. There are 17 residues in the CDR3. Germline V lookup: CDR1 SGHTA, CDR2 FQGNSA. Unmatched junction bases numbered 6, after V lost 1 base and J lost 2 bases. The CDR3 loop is CASSLDGRGANTGELFF. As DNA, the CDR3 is TGTGCCAGCAGCTTAGATGGGCGGGGGGCCAACACCGGGGAGCTGTTTTTT.